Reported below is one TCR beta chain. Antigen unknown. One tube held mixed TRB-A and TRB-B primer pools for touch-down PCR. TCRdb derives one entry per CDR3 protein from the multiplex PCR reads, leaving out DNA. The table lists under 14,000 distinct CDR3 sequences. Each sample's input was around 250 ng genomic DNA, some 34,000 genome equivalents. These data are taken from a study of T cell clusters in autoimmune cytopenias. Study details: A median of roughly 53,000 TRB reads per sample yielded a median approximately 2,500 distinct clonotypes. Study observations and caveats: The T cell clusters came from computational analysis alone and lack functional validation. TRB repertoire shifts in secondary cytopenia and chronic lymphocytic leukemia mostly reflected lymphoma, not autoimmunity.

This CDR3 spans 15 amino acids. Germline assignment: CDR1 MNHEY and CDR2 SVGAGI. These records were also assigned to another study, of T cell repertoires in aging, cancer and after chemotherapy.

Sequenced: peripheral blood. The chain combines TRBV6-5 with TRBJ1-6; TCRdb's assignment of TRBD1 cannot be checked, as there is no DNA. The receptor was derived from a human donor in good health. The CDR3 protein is CASSYSRGPNSPLHF.